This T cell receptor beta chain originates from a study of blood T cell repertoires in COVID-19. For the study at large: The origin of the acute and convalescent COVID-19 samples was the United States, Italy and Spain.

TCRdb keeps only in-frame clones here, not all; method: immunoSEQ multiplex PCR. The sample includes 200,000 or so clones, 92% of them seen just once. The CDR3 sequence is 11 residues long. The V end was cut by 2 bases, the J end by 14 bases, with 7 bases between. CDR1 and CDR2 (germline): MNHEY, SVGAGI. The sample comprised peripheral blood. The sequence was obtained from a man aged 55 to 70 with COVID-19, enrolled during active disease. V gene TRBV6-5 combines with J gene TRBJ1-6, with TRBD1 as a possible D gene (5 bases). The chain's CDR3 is CASSYQGSLHF. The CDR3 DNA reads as TGTGCCAGCAGTTACCAGGGATCCCTCCACTTT.